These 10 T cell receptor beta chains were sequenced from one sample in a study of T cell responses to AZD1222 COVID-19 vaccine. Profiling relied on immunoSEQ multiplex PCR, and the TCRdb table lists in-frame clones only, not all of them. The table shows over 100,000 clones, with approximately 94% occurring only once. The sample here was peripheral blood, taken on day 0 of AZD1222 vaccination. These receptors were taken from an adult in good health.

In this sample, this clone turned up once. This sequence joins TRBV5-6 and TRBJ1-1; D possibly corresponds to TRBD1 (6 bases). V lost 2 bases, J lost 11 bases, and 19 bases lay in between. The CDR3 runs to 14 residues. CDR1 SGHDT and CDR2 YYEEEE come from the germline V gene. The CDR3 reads CASSLRQAGLSAFF. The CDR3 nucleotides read TGTGCCAGCAGCTTACGACAGGCGGGTCTATCGGCTTTCTTT.

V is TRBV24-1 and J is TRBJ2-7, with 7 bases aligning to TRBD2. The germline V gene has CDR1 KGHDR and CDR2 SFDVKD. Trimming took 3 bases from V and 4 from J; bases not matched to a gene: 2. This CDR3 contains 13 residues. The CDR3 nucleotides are TGTGCCACCAGTGATGGGGGGGTGTACGAGCAGTACTTC. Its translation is CATSDGGVYEQYF.

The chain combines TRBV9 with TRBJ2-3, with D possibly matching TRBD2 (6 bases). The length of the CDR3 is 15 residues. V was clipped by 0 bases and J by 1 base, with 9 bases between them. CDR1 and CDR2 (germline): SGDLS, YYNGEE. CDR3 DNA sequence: TGTGCCAGCAGCGTAGCGGGAGTGGGCACAGATACGCAGTATTTT. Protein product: CASSVAGVGTDTQYF.

The CDR3 protein is CASGFLYRGHYEQYF. DNA of the CDR3: TGTGCTAGTGGTTTCCTATACAGGGGTCACTACGAGCAGTACTTC. The chain couples TRBV12-5 to TRBJ2-7; 7 bases align to TRBD1. Germline V gene sequence: CDR1 LGHNT, CDR2 FRNRAP. After removal of 3 bases from V and 3 bases from J, the junction contained 8 bases not matched to a gene. CDR3 length equals 15 residues. The variable domain in full, with the rest retrieved from reference TRBV12-5 and TRBJ2-7, is DARVTQTPRHKVTEMGQEVTMRCQPILGHNTVFWYRQTMMQGLELLAYFRNRAPLDDSGMPKDRFSAEMPDATLATLKIQPSEPRDSAVYFCASGFLYRGHYEQYFGPGTRLTVT.

The CDR3 DNA reads TGTGCCAGCAGCTCACACAGGGGGAATAGCAATCAGCCCCAGCATTTT. Protein product: CASSSHRGNSNQPQHF. The rearrangement joins TRBV5-8 to TRBJ1-5; 8 positions agree with TRBD1. V gave up 3 bases and J gave up 0 bases; unmatched junction bases: 5. The germline V gene encodes CDR1 SGHTS and CDR2 YDEGEE. CDR3 size: 16 residues.

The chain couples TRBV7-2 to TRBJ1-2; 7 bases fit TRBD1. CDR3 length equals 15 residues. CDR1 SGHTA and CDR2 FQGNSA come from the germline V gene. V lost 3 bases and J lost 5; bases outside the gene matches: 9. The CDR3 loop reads CASSLERGLRYGYTF. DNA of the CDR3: TGTGCCAGCAGCTTGGAAAGGGGGCTGAGGTATGGCTACACCTTC.

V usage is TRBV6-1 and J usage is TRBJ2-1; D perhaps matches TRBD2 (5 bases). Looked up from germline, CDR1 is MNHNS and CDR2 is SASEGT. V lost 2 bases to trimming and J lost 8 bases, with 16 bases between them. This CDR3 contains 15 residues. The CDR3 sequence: CASSERPEGGDEQFF. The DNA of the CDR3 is TGTGCCAGCAGTGAAAGGCCAGAGGGCGGCGATGAGCAGTTCTTC.

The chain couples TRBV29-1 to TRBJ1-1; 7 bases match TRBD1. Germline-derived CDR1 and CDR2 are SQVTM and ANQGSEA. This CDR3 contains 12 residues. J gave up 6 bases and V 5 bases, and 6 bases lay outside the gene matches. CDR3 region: CSVRDSGAEAFF. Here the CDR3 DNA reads TGCAGCGTTCGGGACAGTGGGGCTGAAGCTTTCTTT.

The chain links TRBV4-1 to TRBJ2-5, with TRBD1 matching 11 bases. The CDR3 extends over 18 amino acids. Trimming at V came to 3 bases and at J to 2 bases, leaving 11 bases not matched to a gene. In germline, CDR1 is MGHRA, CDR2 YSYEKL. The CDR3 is CASSQGQGGARAQETQYF. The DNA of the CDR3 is TGCGCCAGCAGCCAGGGACAGGGGGGCGCCAGGGCTCAAGAGACCCAGTACTTC.

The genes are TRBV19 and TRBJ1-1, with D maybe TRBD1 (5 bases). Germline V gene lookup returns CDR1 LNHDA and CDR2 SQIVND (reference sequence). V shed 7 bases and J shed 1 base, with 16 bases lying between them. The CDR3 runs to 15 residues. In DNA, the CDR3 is TGTGCCAGTATGTCGTCAGGGCTGGCGAACACTGAAGCTTTCTTT. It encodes CASMSSGLANTEAFF.